The T cell receptor beta chain under discussion was sequenced for a study of T cell responses to AZD1222 COVID-19 vaccine. Profiling relied on immunoSEQ multiplex PCR, and the TCRdb table lists in-frame clones only, not all of them. The table has approximately 70,000 clones, about 87% seen once. Per germline, CDR1 SGHDN and CDR2 FVKESK. There are 12 residues in the CDR3. Trimming removed 0 bases from V and 8 bases from J, with 7 bases in between. This TCR was sampled from an adult who received the MenACWY meningococcal vaccine as a control. The chain is built from TRBV14 and TRBJ1-2; unclear D gene. Source: peripheral blood, taken 28 days after the second dose of the MenACWY control vaccine. CDR3 DNA sequence: TGTGCCAGCAGCCAAGAGACCCTCGGCTACACCTTC. Protein product: CASSQETLGYTF.